A selection of T cell receptor beta chains follows, all from one sample in a study of T-cell reconstitution after alpha-beta-depleted transplantation in children. TCRdb independently ran MiXCR on the PCR reads; one entry per CDR3 protein. The sample contains around 450,000 distinct CDR3 sequences, about 10% of which appear only once. The sample consisted of PBMCs, taken before TCRalphabeta/CD19-depleted stem cell transplant. Receptors were obtained from a child younger than 10 with inherited bone marrow failure, due to receive a stem cell transplant. Both conserved end residues are part of each CDR3. The D gene is left open where the match is weak. Size tells how often a clone was seen (once, few, many) or the class of an expanded clone, and some rows leave it out.

j_call: TRBJ1-2
d_call: -
clone_size: many
v_call: TRBV29-1
cdr3_nt: TGCAGCGTTCTACAAGACCAATCGCCCTGGTATGGCTACACCTTC
cdr3_aa: CSVLQDQSPWYGYTF

j_call: TRBJ2-7
d_call: -
clone_size: many
v_call: TRBV20-1
cdr3_nt: TGCAGTGCTAGAGAGGCGGGGTTCTCCTACGAGCAGTACTTC
cdr3_aa: CSAREAGFSYEQYF

j_call: TRBJ2-7
d_call: -
clone_size: many
v_call: TRBV12-3/TRBV12-4
cdr3_nt: TGTGCCAGCAGTCCCGGGACCCGTACGTACTTC
cdr3_aa: CASSPGTRTYF

j_call: TRBJ1-4
d_call: -
clone_size: -
v_call: TRBV25-1
cdr3_nt: TGTGCCAGCAGTGAACTCTGTGAAAAACTGTTTTTT
cdr3_aa: CASSELCEKLFF

j_call: TRBJ2-1
d_call: TRBD2
clone_size: -
v_call: TRBV7-8
cdr3_nt: TGTGCCAGCAGCTATGAGCGGGAGTCTGAGCAGTTCTTC
cdr3_aa: CASSYERESEQFF

j_call: TRBJ2-3
d_call: TRBD2
clone_size: -
v_call: TRBV20-1
cdr3_nt: TGCAGTGCCCTAGCGGGCCAAGGAGGAGATAGGCAGTATTTT
cdr3_aa: CSALAGQGGDRQYF

j_call: TRBJ2-3
d_call: TRBD2
clone_size: -
v_call: TRBV18
cdr3_nt: TGTGCCAGCTTCCTAGCGGGAGGCCGGGATACGCAGTATTTT
cdr3_aa: CASFLAGGRDTQYF

j_call: TRBJ2-3
d_call: -
clone_size: many
v_call: TRBV5-1
cdr3_nt: TGCGCCAGCAGCTTGGGGCTAGCTCTGACCGCAGATACGCAGTATTTT
cdr3_aa: CASSLGLALTADTQYF

j_call: TRBJ2-7
d_call: -
clone_size: few
v_call: TRBV12-3/TRBV12-4
cdr3_nt: TGTGCCAGCAGTTTTCAGGAGGTTAGCTCCTACGAGCAGTACTTC
cdr3_aa: CASSFQEVSSYEQYF

j_call: TRBJ2-1
d_call: TRBD2
clone_size: many
v_call: TRBV7-2
cdr3_nt: TGTGCCAGCAGTTTAGCGGGAGGGACGTACAATGAGCAGTTCTTC
cdr3_aa: CASSLAGGTYNEQFF

j_call: TRBJ2-7
d_call: TRBD2
clone_size: many
v_call: TRBV4-3
cdr3_nt: TGTGCCAGCAGCCAAGGGACTAGCGGCTACGAGCAGTACTTC
cdr3_aa: CASSQGTSGYEQYF

j_call: TRBJ2-1
d_call: TRBD2
clone_size: many
v_call: TRBV7-6
cdr3_nt: TGTGCCAGCAGCTTAGAAGGCGGGAGGGCCGGGTTGTACAATGAGCAGTTCTTC
cdr3_aa: CASSLEGGRAGLYNEQFF